This record concerns one T cell receptor (beta chain) sequence. Its antigen is undetermined. V shed 5 bases and J 7 bases; nucleotides not matched to a gene: 8. The CDR3 totals 14 residues. Germline loops: CDR1 MNHEY, CDR2 SMNVEV (reference sequence). This record belongs to a study of cytomegalovirus exposure and HLA in healthy donors. Findings and caveats of the study: Most CMV-associated TCR beta chains appeared HLA-restricted in a later analysis. Productive rates of about 87% or about 30% were seen for most TCR beta V segments in an earlier analysis. A later analysis found common viral pathogens apparently linked to several of the most significant clusters.

A multiplex PCR was run with 60 Vbeta primers and 13 Jbeta primers. The method was immunoSEQ multiplex PCR; TCRdb's version includes in-frame clones alone and lacks a portion of them. The repertoire has 90,000 to 110,000 clones, roughly 79% of them found once; the top ten carry roughly 8.2%. The source is a woman in her forties or fifties in good health and CMV-seropositive. The V gene is TRBV27, the J gene TRBJ2-1; 7 bases are shared with TRBD2. The sequenced sample was PBMCs. The CDR3 DNA reads as TGTGCCAGCAGTCTCCGGACTAGTGGGAATGAGCAGTTCTTC. It yields the protein CASSLRTSGNEQFF.